This T cell receptor (beta chain) is from a study of T cell responses to AZD1222 COVID-19 vaccine. TCRdb's table, derived via immunoSEQ multiplex PCR, lists solely in-frame clones and lacks some. Of tens of thousands of clones in the sample, approximately 85% were seen once. V dropped 4 bases and J dropped 0; count of bases not matched to a gene: 0. Germline CDR1 MDHEN, CDR2 SYDVKM. This CDR3 is built from 14 residues. This clone was detected a few times. This chain uses TRBV28 with TRBJ1-3; 7 nucleotides match TRBD1. Specimen: peripheral blood, collected on day 0 of MenACWY control vaccination. The TCR comes from an adult in good health. CDR3 nucleotides: TGTGCCAGCAGTTGGGACAGCTCTGGAAACACCATATATTTT. Translated: CASSWDSSGNTIYF.